This T cell receptor beta chain was found in a study of blood T cell repertoires in COVID-19. Study background: Nucleic acid was either cDNA or gDNA, and it came from T cells, B-cell-depleted T cells, or PBMCs.

TCRdb's table, derived via immunoSEQ multiplex PCR, lists solely in-frame clones and lacks some. The sample has over 12,000 clones; roughly 89% are singletons. CDR1 SGHNT and CDR2 YYREEE come from the germline V gene (reference sequence). V lost 4 bases to trimming and J lost 4 bases, with 9 bases between them. This CDR3 spans 13 amino acids. The receptor was derived from a human donor in a cohort sampled during active COVID-19. The J gene is TRBJ2-1, the V gene TRBV5-4; no clear D gene. Material: peripheral blood. The CDR3 sequence: CASSADTYNEQFF. CDR3 nucleotides: TGTGCCAGCAGCGCTGACACATACAATGAGCAGTTCTTC. Combining the CDR3 with reference TRBV5-4 and TRBJ2-1 gives the whole variable domain ETGVTQSPTHLIKTRGQQVTLRCSSQSGHNTVSWYQQALGQGPQFIFQYYREEENGRGNFPPRFSGLQFPNYSSELNVNALELDDSALYLCASSADTYNEQFFGPGTRLTVL.